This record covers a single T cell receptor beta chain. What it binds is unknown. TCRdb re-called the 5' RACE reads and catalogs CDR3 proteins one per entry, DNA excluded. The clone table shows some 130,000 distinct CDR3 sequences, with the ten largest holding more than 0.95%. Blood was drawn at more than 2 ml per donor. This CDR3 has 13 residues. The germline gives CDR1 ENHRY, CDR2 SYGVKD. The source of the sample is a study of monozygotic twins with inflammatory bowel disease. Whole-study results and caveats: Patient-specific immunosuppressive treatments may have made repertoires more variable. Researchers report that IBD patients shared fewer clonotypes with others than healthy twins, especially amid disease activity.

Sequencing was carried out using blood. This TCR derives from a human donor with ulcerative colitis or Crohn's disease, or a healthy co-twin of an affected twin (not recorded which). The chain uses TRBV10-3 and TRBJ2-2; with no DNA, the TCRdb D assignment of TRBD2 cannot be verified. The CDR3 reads CAIKGLEYGELFF.